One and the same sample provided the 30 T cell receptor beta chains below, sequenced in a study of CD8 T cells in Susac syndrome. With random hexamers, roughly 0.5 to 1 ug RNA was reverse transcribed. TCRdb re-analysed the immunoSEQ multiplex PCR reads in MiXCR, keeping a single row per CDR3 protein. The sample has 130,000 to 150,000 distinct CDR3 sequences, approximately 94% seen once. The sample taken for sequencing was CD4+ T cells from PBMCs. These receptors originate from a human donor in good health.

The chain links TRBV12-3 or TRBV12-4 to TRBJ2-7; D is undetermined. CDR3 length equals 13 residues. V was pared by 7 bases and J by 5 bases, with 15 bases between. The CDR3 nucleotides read TGTGCCAGCAATAAAATTAAGGGCGACGAGCAGTACTTC. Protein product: CASNKIKGDEQYF.

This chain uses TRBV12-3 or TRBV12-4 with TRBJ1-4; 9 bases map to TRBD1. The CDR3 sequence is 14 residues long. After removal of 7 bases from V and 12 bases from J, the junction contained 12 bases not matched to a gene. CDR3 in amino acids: CASTHRDREQELFF. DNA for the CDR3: TGTGCCAGCACCCACCGGGACAGGGAGCAAGAACTGTTTTTT.

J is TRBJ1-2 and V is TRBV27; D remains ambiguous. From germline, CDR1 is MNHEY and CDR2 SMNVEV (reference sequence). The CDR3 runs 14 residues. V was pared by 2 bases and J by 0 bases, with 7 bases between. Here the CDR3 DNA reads TGTGCCAGCAGTTTAGACGGAGCTAACTATGGCTACACCTTC. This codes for CASSLDGANYGYTF.

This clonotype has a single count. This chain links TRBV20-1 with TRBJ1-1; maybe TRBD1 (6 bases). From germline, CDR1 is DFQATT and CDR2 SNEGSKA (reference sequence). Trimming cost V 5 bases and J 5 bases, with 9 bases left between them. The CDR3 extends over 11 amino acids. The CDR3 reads CSAPGVTEAFF. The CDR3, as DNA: TGCAGTGCTCCAGGGGTAACTGAAGCTTTCTTT.

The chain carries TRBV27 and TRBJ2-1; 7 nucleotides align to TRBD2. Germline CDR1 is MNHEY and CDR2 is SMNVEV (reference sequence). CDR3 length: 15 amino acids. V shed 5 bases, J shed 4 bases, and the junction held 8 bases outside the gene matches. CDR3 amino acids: CASSLRDYLYNEQFF. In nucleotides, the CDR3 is TGTGCCAGCAGTCTCCGGGACTACCTTTACAATGAGCAGTTCTTC.

For the CDR3, the DNA is TGTGCCAGCACCCCGTTCCCAGATACGCAGTATTTT. This sequence encodes CASTPFPDTQYF. This chain uses TRBV12-3 or TRBV12-4 with TRBJ2-3; D uncertain. Trimming stripped 7 bases from V and 4 bases from J, with 9 bases between. CDR3 length: 12 residues.

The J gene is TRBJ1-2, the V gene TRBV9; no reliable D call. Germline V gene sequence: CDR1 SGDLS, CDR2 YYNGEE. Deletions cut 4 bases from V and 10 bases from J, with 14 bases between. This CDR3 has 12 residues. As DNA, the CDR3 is TGTGCCAGCAGCCCCCCCATCCCCCACTACACCTTC. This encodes CASSPPIPHYTF.

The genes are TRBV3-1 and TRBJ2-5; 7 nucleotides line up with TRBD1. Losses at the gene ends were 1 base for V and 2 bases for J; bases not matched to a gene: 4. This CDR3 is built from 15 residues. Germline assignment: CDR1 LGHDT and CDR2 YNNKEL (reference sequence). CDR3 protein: CASSQGQGDQETQYF. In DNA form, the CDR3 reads TGTGCCAGCAGCCAAGGGCAGGGGGATCAAGAGACCCAGTACTTC.

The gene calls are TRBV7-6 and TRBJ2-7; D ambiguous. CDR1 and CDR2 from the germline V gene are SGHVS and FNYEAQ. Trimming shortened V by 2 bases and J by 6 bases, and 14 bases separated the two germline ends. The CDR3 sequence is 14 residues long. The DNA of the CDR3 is TGTGCCAGCAGCTTATGGGGTTTCGAGAGCGAGCAGTACTTC. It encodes CASSLWGFESEQYF.

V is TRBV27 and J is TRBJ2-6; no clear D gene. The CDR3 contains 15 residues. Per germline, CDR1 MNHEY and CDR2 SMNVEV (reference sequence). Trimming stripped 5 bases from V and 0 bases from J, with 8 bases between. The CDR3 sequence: CASSLLGSGANVLTF. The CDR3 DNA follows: TGTGCCAGCAGTCTCCTCGGCTCTGGGGCCAACGTCCTGACTTTC.

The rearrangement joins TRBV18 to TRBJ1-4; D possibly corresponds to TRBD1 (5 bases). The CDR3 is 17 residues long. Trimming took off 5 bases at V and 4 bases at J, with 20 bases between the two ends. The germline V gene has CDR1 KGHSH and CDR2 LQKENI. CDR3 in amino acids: CASSSYLPGPHNEKLFF. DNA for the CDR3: TGTGCCAGCTCAAGTTATCTCCCGGGACCTCATAATGAAAAACTGTTTTTT. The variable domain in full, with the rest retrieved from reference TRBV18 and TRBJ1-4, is NAGVMQNPRHLVRRRGQEARLRCSPMKGHSHVYWYRQLPEEGLKFMVYLQKENIIDESGMPKERFSAEFPKEGPSILRIQQVVRGDSAAYFCASSSYLPGPHNEKLFFGSGTQLSVL.

The CDR3 sequence is CSAVQGAYEQYF. The CDR3, as DNA: TGCAGTGCTGTACAGGGGGCCTACGAGCAGTACTTC. The J gene is TRBJ2-7, the V gene TRBV20-1; 8 bases line up with TRBD1. With V trimmed by 5 bases and J by 2 bases, 2 bases remained unmatched. CDR3 length: 12 residues. Germline values: CDR1 DFQATT, CDR2 SNEGSKA (reference sequence).

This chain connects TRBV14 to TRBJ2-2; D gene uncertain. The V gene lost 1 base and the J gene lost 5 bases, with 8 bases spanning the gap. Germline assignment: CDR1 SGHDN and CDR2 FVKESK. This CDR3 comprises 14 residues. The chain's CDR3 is CASSQVPVTGELFF. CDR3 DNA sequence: TGTGCCAGCAGCCAAGTACCTGTGACCGGGGAGCTGTTTTTT.

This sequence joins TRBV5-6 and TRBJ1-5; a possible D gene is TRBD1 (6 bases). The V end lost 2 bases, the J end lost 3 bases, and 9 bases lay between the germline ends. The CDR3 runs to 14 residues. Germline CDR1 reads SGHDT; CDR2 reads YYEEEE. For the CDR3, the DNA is TGTGCCAGCAGCTTTTGGACAGTCAATCAGCCCCAGCATTTT. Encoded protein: CASSFWTVNQPQHF.

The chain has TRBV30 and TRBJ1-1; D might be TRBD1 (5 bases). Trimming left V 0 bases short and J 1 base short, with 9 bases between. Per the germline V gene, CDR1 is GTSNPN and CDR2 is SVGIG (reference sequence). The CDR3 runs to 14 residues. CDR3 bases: TGTGCCTGGAGTGTAACGGGGGGGAACACTGAAGCTTTCTTT. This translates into CAWSVTGGNTEAFF.

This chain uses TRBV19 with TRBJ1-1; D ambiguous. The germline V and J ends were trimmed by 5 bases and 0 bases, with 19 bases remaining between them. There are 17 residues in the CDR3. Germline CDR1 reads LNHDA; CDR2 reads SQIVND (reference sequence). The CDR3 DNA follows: TGTGCCAGTAGTCAGACACGGTACAGTTTGATGAACACTGAAGCTTTCTTT. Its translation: CASSQTRYSLMNTEAFF.

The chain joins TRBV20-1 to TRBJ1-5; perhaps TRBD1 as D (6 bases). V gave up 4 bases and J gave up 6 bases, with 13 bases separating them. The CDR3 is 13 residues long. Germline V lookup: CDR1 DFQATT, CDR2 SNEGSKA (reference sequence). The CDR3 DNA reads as TGCAGTGCTATCGACAGGAACGGTCAGCCCCAGCATTTT. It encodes CSAIDRNGQPQHF.

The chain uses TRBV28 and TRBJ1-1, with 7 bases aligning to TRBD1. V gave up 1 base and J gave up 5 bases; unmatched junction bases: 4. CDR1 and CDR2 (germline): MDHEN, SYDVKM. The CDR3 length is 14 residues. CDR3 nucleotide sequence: TGTGCCAGCAGTTTATTACAGGGGAGGACTGAAGCTTTCTTT. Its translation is CASSLLQGRTEAFF.

DNA of the CDR3: TGTGCCAGCAGCCAAGACCTCCCCGGGGGTAGCGGGAGTAGATATACGCAGTATTTT. Translated: CASSQDLPGGSGSRYTQYF. The chain carries TRBV4-2 and TRBJ2-3; TRBD2 aligns across 9 bases. Per the germline V gene, CDR1 is LGHNA and CDR2 is YNFKEQ. CDR3 size: 19 residues. V lost 0 bases and J lost 7; bases outside the gene matches: 17.

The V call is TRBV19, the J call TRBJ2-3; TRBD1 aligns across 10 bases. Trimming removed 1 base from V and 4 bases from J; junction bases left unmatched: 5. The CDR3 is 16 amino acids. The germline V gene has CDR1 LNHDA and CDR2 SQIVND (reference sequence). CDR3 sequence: CASSIGGQGVADTQYF. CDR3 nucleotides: TGTGCCAGTAGTATAGGAGGACAGGGGGTGGCAGATACGCAGTATTTT.

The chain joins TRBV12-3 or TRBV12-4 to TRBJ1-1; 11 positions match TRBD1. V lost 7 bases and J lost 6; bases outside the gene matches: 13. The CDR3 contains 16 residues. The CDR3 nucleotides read TGTGCCAGCACCCCGGACAGGGGGCGAATTCTGGCTGAAGCTTTCTTT. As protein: CASTPDRGRILAEAFF.

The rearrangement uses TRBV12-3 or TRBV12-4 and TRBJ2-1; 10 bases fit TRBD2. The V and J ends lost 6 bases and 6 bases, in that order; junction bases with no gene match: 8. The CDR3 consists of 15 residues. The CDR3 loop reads CASSQLAGSVNEQFF. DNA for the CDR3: TGTGCCAGCAGCCAACTAGCGGGATCGGTCAATGAGCAGTTCTTC.

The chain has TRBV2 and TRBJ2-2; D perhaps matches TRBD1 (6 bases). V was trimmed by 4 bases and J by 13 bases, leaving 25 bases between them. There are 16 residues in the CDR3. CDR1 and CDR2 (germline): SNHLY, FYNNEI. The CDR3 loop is CASSGGTGQTPGMLFF. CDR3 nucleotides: TGTGCCAGCAGTGGTGGAACAGGGCAAACCCCCGGGATGCTGTTTTTT.

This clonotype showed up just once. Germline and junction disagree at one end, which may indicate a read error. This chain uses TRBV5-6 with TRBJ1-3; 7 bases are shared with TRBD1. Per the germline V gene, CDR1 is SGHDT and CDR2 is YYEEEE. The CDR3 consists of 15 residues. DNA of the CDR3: TGTGCCAGCAGCTCGGGACAGTTCTCTGAAAACACCATATATTTT. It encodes CASSSGQFSENTIYF.

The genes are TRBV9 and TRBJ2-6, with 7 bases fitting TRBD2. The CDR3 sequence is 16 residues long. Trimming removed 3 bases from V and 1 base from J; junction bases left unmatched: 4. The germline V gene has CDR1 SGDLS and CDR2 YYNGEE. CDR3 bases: TGTGCCAGCAGCGGGGGGGGATCTTCTGGGGCCAACGTCCTGACTTTC. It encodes CASSGGGSSGANVLTF.

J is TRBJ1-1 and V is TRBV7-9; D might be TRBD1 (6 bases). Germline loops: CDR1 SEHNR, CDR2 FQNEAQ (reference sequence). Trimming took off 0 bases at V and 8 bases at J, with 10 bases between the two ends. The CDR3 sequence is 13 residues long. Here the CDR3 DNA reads TGTGCCAGCAGCTTAGCGGGGGGACAAGAAGCTTTCTTT. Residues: CASSLAGGQEAFF.

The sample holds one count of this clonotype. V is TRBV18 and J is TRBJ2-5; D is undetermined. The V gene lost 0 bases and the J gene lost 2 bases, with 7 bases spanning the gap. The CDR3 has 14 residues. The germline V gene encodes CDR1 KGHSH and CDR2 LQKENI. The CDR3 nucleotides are TGTGCCAGCTCACCACCTGGCAGGCAAGAGACCCAGTACTTC. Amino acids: CASSPPGRQETQYF. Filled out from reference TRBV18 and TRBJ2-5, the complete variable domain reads NAGVMQNPRHLVRRRGQEARLRCSPMKGHSHVYWYRQLPEEGLKFMVYLQKENIIDESGMPKERFSAEFPKEGPSILRIQQVVRGDSAAYFCASSPPGRQETQYFGPGTRLLVL.

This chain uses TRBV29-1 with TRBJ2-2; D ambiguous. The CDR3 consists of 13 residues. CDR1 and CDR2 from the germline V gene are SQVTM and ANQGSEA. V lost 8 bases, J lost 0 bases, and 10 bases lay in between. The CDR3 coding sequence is TGCAGCTCACGGACGGCGAACACCGGGGAGCTGTTTTTT. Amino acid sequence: CSSRTANTGELFF.

CDR3 residues: CASRETGHDTEAFF. Here the CDR3 DNA reads TGTGCCAGCAGGGAGACAGGCCATGACACTGAAGCTTTCTTT. The V call is TRBV6-5, the J call TRBJ1-1; D possibly corresponds to TRBD1 (6 bases). Trimming removed 6 bases at V and 3 bases at J, with 14 bases between. CDR3 size: 14 residues. CDR1 and CDR2 (germline): MNHEY, SVGAGI.

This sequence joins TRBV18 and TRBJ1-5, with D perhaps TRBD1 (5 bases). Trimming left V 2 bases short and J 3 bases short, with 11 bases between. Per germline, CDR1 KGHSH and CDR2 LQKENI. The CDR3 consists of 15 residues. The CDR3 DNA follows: TGTGCCAGCTCACCAGTTACAGGAGACAATCAGCCCCAGCATTTT. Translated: CASSPVTGDNQPQHF.